This entry concerns a single T cell receptor beta chain. This entry belongs to a study of blood T cell repertoires in COVID-19. Study information: From T cells, B-cell-depleted T cells, or PBMCs came the material, which was cDNA or gDNA.

Under the authors' procedure: Using reference gene primer amplification, nucleated cell counts were estimated. Data came from immunoSEQ multiplex PCR; TCRdb stores just in-frame clones and leaves some out. From that table come the V and J calls and clone size; the DNA was used to work out D and trimming. The table shows 200,000 to 250,000 clones, with around four fifths occurring only once. Germline V gene lookup returns CDR1 SEHNR and CDR2 FQNEAQ (reference sequence). Trimming cost V 5 bases and J 4 bases; bases outside gene matches: 6. This CDR3 has 14 residues. This TCR derives from a man aged 25-45 years with active or convalescent COVID-19. The chain combines TRBV7-9 with TRBJ2-7, with TRBD2 matching over 9 bases. Specimen: peripheral blood. CDR3 bases: TGTGCCAGCAGCCCCCGACTAGCGGTGTACGAGCAGTACTTC. The encoded protein is CASSPRLAVYEQYF. Based on the CDR3 plus reference TRBV7-9 and TRBJ2-7, the full variable domain is DTGVSQNPRHKITKRGQNVTFRCDPISEHNRLYWYRQTLGQGPEFLTYFQNEAQLEKSRLLSDRFSAERPKGSFSTLEIQRTEQGDSAMYLCASSPRLAVYEQYFGPGTRLTVT.